One sample yielded the 14 T cell receptor beta chains listed below, sequenced in a study of blood T cell repertoires in COVID-19. Assay: immunoSEQ multiplex PCR; the TCRdb copy retains only in-frame clones and omits some. The data show 75,000 to 90,000 clones, under 90% seen once. Sequenced: peripheral blood. These receptors originate from a woman between 35 and 50 years old with active or convalescent COVID-19.

V usage is TRBV30 and J usage is TRBJ1-1, with 7 bases that match TRBD1. Germline assignment: CDR1 GTSNPN and CDR2 SVGIG (reference sequence). The trim removed 3 bases at V and 7 bases at J, leaving 11 bases unmatched. This CDR3 is 14 amino acids long. CDR3 sequence: CAWRGGGEVVEAFF. CDR3 nucleotides: TGTGCCTGGAGAGGAGGGGGCGAGGTTGTTGAAGCTTTCTTT.

This clone was counted at least ten times. The chain carries TRBV5-6 and TRBJ1-3; D not resolved. CDR3 length: 15 residues. The germline V and J ends were trimmed by 0 bases and 2 bases, with 9 bases remaining between them. The germline V gene has CDR1 SGHDT and CDR2 YYEEEE. The CDR3 DNA reads TGTGCCAGCAGCTTGGTGGTTGAGCCTGGAAACACCATATATTTT. This sequence encodes CASSLVVEPGNTIYF.

Points on this clone: The sample holds other DNA sequences that translate to the same CDR3. The rearrangement links TRBV9 to TRBJ2-7; no definite D call. V gave up 2 bases and J gave up 0 bases, with 6 bases separating them. The CDR3 runs 13 residues. Germline lookup yields CDR1 SGDLS and CDR2 YYNGEE. This CDR3 is CASSVGYSYEQYF. The DNA of the CDR3 is TGTGCCAGCAGCGTGGGCTACTCCTACGAGCAGTACTTC.

The chain is built from TRBV29-1 and TRBJ1-1, with D tentatively TRBD1 (5 bases). The germline V and J ends were trimmed by 3 bases and 6 bases, with 17 bases remaining between them. The germline V gene encodes CDR1 SQVTM and CDR2 ANQGSEA. This CDR3 has 14 amino acids. The CDR3 DNA is TGCAGCGTTGACGGGCCGGGGGGTTTGGCTGAAGCTTTCTTT. Its translation is CSVDGPGGLAEAFF.

CDR3 sequence (DNA): TGTGCCAGCAGCCAAGAGGTCTGGGGCCATTCACCCCTCCACTTT. Translated, it gives CASSQEVWGHSPLHF. This chain links TRBV3-1 (or the pseudogene TRBV3-2) with TRBJ1-6, with D tentatively TRBD1 (5 bases). Trimming took 0 bases from V and 8 from J, leaving 11 bases between them. The CDR3 contains 15 residues. Germline V gene data show CDR1 as LGHDT and CDR2 as YNNKEL (reference sequence).

The chain combines TRBV7-8 with TRBJ1-3; TRBD1 matches 7 bases. The J segment lost 1 base and the V segment lost 5 bases, leaving 8 bases of the junction unmatched. CDR3 length: 16 amino acids. CDR1 SGHVS and CDR2 FQNEAQ come from the germline V gene. The chain's CDR3 is CASSAQGEVSGNTIYF. The DNA for the CDR3 is TGTGCCAGCAGCGCGCAGGGGGAGGTTTCTGGAAACACCATATATTTT.

CDR3 residues: CASSLEQGDEQYF. The CDR3 DNA is TGTGCCAGCAGCTTGGAACAGGGCGACGAGCAGTACTTC. The chain is built from TRBV5-6 and TRBJ2-7, with TRBD1 as a possible D gene (6 bases). The CDR3 is made up of 13 amino acids. The germline V and J ends were trimmed by 0 bases and 5 bases, with 9 bases remaining between them. Germline V gene data show CDR1 as SGHDT and CDR2 as YYEEEE.

The chain uses TRBV28 and TRBJ1-4, with TRBD1 matching over 7 bases. The V gene end was trimmed by 4 bases and the J gene end by 1 base; junction bases not matched to a gene: 3. CDR3 size: 15 residues. The germline V gene encodes CDR1 MDHEN and CDR2 SYDVKM. The CDR3 DNA sequence: TGTGCCAGCAGTTCCCCAGGGGGAACTAATGAAAAACTGTTTTTT. This gives the protein CASSSPGGTNEKLFF. Full variable domain (rest looked up from reference TRBV28 and TRBJ1-4): DVKVTQSSRYLVKRTGEKVFLECVQDMDHENMFWYRQDPGLGLRLIYFSYDVKMKEKGDIPEGYSVSREKKERFSLILESASTNQTSMYLCASSSPGGTNEKLFFGSGTQLSVL.

J is TRBJ2-7 and V is TRBV27; TRBD2 aligns across 13 bases. The CDR3 runs to 15 residues. Germline trimming cut 4 bases from V and 6 bases from J; bases unmatched to any gene: 6. Germline lookup yields CDR1 MNHEY and CDR2 SMNVEV (reference sequence). The CDR3 bases are TGTGCCAGCAGTTCCGGACTAGCGGGAGCAATCGAGCAGTACTTC. Protein product: CASSSGLAGAIEQYF.

The V gene is TRBV27, the J gene TRBJ1-1; TRBD1 matches 7 bases. Losses at the gene ends were 5 bases for V and 0 bases for J; bases not matched to a gene: 9. Germline CDR1 and CDR2: MNHEY and SMNVEV (reference sequence). The CDR3 has 16 residues. CDR3 protein: CASSPRQGIMNTEAFF. The CDR3 nucleotides are TGTGCCAGCAGTCCGCGACAGGGAATTATGAACACTGAAGCTTTCTTT.

The chain recombines TRBV10-2 with TRBJ1-1; D gene unclear. Trimming shortened V by 8 bases and J by 4 bases, and 14 bases separated the two germline ends. The CDR3 has 13 amino acids. In germline, CDR1 is WSHSY, CDR2 SAAADI. The CDR3 DNA reads as TGCGCCAGCCGGTCAGAGGGAGCCACTGAAGCTTTCTTT. This sequence encodes CASRSEGATEAFF.

The chain uses TRBV2 and TRBJ2-7, with 8 bases fitting TRBD1. Per germline, CDR1 SNHLY and CDR2 FYNNEI. The CDR3 runs to 13 residues. Trimming at V came to 7 bases and at J to 3 bases, leaving 5 bases not matched to a gene. The chain's CDR3 is CASNYRGDYEQYF. The CDR3 nucleotides read TGTGCCAGCAATTACAGGGGGGACTACGAGCAGTACTTC.

The gene calls are TRBV7-7 and TRBJ1-1; D perhaps matches TRBD1 (5 bases). This CDR3 has 13 amino acids. V lost 4 bases, J lost 1 base, and 7 bases lay in between. Germline V gene lookup returns CDR1 SSHAT and CDR2 FNYEAQ (reference sequence). The chain's CDR3 is CASSSDRNTEAFF. DNA for the CDR3: TGTGCCAGCAGCTCCGACAGGAACACTGAAGCTTTCTTT.

This clone appeared a few times. The V and J genes are TRBV7-8 and TRBJ1-2, with a possible D match to TRBD1 (5 bases). The CDR3 loop spans 16 amino acids. From germline, CDR1 is SGHVS and CDR2 FQNEAQ. V lost 7 bases and J 0 bases, leaving 18 bases between the germline ends. This CDR3 is CASKLKAGGANYGYTF. The CDR3, as DNA: TGTGCCAGCAAGCTTAAGGCCGGGGGGGCTAACTATGGCTACACCTTC.